This entry features one T cell receptor beta chain sequence. The data originate from a study of blood T cell repertoires in COVID-19. Across the study: Samples representing acute and convalescent COVID-19 were sourced from the United States, Italy and Spain.

In the study's own analysis: Reference gene primer amplification in the assay estimated nucleated cell counts. TCRdb keeps only in-frame clones here, not all; method: immunoSEQ multiplex PCR. V, J and clone size derive from that table, while D and trimming were established from the DNA sequence. Among 300,000 to 400,000 clones, roughly 90% were seen once, and the ten largest hold approximately 0.93%. CDR1 and CDR2 from the germline V gene are SGHTA and FQGNSA. V dropped 7 bases and J dropped 4; count of bases not matched to a gene: 9. This CDR3 spans 15 amino acids. The sequenced sample was PBMCs or T cells enriched from blood (not recorded which). The source is a woman under 40 who had recovered from COVID-19. The chain links TRBV7-2 to TRBJ2-1; 8 bases align to TRBD1. For the CDR3, the DNA is TGTGCCAGCACCCCCGACAGGGGACTTTACAATGAGCAGTTCTTC. It yields the protein CASTPDRGLYNEQFF.